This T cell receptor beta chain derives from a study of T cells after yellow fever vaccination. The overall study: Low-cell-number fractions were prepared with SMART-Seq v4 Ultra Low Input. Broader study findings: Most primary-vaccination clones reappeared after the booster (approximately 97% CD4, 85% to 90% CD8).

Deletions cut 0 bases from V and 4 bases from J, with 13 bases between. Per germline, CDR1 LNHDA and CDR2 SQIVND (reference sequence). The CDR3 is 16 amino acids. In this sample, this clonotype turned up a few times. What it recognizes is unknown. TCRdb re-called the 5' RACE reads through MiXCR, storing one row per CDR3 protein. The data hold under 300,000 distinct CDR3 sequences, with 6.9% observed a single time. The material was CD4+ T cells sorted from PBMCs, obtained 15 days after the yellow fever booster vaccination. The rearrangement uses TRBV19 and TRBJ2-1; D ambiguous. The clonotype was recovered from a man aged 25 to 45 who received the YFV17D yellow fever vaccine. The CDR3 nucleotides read TGTGCCAGTAGTATAGAATGGACCATGAGGTACAATGAGCAGTTCTTC. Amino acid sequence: CASSIEWTMRYNEQFF.